These 3 T cell receptor beta chains share one sample of origin, sequenced in a study of radiotherapy plus CTLA-4 blockade in lung cancer. Some clones are missing from TCRdb's copy, which holds only in-frame ones; the method was immunoSEQ multiplex PCR. This table has about 98,000 clones, approximately 78% appearing once. The sequencing used peripheral blood, collected from a patient treated with radiotherapy plus ipilimumab. The receptors come from a human donor with non-small cell lung cancer who had a partial response to radiotherapy plus ipilimumab.

The V gene is TRBV28, the J gene TRBJ2-6; TRBD1 agrees at 7 bases. Losses at the gene ends were 6 bases for V and 2 bases for J; bases not matched to a gene: 13. Germline V gene lookup returns CDR1 MDHEN and CDR2 SYDVKM. CDR3 length equals 18 residues. This CDR3 reads CASSRDPYQGAGANVLTF. Here the CDR3 DNA reads TGTGCCAGCAGCAGAGATCCGTACCAGGGGGCTGGGGCCAACGTCCTGACTTTC.

The V gene is TRBV15, the J gene TRBJ1-1; D may be TRBD1 (5 bases). Between the trimmed V and J ends, which lost 5 bases and 0 bases, there was a span of 7 bases. The germline V gene encodes CDR1 LNHNV and CDR2 YYDKDF (reference sequence). The CDR3 is 13 amino acids. The CDR3 DNA is TGTGCCACCAGCGGGGGGATGAACACTGAAGCTTTCTTT. It specifies CATSGGMNTEAFF.

The chain combines TRBV19 with TRBJ2-1; 10 bases match TRBD2. V shed 3 bases, J shed 4 bases, and the junction held 6 bases outside the gene matches. Germline CDR1 and CDR2: LNHDA and SQIVND (reference sequence). The CDR3 contains 16 residues. The CDR3 DNA reads TGTGCCAGTAGTATTGATCGGACTAGCGGATACAATGAGCAGTTCTTC. Translating gives CASSIDRTSGYNEQFF.